Shown below are 30 T cell receptor beta chains from a single sample sequenced in a study of blood T cell repertoires in COVID-19. Clones were sequenced by immunoSEQ multiplex PCR, and TCRdb holds only the in-frame ones, with some missing. This table holds about 74,000 clones, 75% found once. The material sequenced was peripheral blood. The receptor source for this set is a man between 65 and 85 years old with acute or convalescent COVID-19.

This chain links TRBV11-3 with TRBJ2-1; D not resolved. Between the trimmed V and J ends, which lost 1 base and 9 bases, there was a span of 10 bases. This CDR3 contains 13 residues. Per the germline V gene, CDR1 is SGHNT and CDR2 is YENEEA. The CDR3 reads CASSLGISGEQFF. The CDR3 region has the DNA TGTGCCAGCAGCTTAGGGATTTCGGGTGAGCAGTTCTTC.

The chain is built from TRBV10-1 and TRBJ1-1; TRBD1 is a possible D gene (5 bases). CDR3 length: 13 amino acids. Per germline, CDR1 WNHNN and CDR2 SYGVQD (reference sequence). With 6 bases removed from V and 1 base from J, the gap between germline ends came to 9 bases. In DNA form, the CDR3 reads TGCGCCAGCAGCTCGGACAAGAACACTGAAGCTTTCTTT. This encodes CASSSDKNTEAFF.

V and J are TRBV27 and TRBJ2-7; 15 nucleotides match TRBD2. The germline V gene encodes CDR1 MNHEY and CDR2 SMNVEV (reference sequence). After removal of 5 bases from V and 9 bases from J, the junction contained 17 bases not matched to a gene. The CDR3 spans 18 residues. CDR3 sequence: CASSRPPGLAGGWAVQYF. DNA of the CDR3: TGTGCCAGCAGTCGACCTCCGGGACTAGCGGGAGGTTGGGCCGTGCAGTACTTC.

V usage is TRBV7-9 and J usage is TRBJ2-7; D uncertain. CDR1 is SEHNR, CDR2 FQNEAQ, per germline (reference sequence). Trimming stripped 3 bases from V and 4 bases from J, with 4 bases between. This CDR3 is built from 11 residues. The CDR3 nucleotides are TGTGCCAGCAGCTTCCAATACGAGCAGTACTTC. As protein: CASSFQYEQYF.

V usage is TRBV7-8 and J usage is TRBJ2-5; TRBD2 is a possible D gene (5 bases). Deletions cut 5 bases from V and 4 bases from J, with 11 bases between. There are 13 residues in the CDR3. Per germline, CDR1 SGHVS and CDR2 FQNEAQ. CDR3 residues: CASSEAALETQYF. The CDR3 DNA reads TGTGCCAGCAGCGAAGCGGCCCTAGAGACCCAGTACTTC.

V gene TRBV6-2 or TRBV6-3 combines with J gene TRBJ1-1; 7 nucleotides agree with TRBD1. The length of the CDR3 is 13 residues. Germline lookup yields CDR1 MNHEY and CDR2 SVGEGT. J gave up 4 bases and V 2 bases, and 1 base lay outside the gene matches. This CDR3 is CASSYAGGTEAFF. CDR3 DNA: TGTGCCAGCAGTTACGCAGGGGGCACTGAAGCTTTCTTT.

In its sample, this clone was seen a few times. This sequence joins TRBV3-1 (or the pseudogene TRBV3-2) and TRBJ1-2; no clear D. Germline-derived CDR1 and CDR2 are LGHDT and YNNKEL (reference sequence). This CDR3 spans 16 amino acids. V lost 0 bases, J lost 5 bases, and 16 bases lay in between. The CDR3 coding sequence is TGTGCCAGCAGCCAAGATCTTGAGCGGGAGTGGTATGGCTACACCTTC. It translates to CASSQDLEREWYGYTF.

This sequence joins TRBV5-5 and TRBJ2-4; 9 bases map to TRBD2. The germline V gene has CDR1 SGHKS and CDR2 YYEKEE (reference sequence). The CDR3 loop spans 15 amino acids. V lost 4 bases and J lost 6; bases outside the gene matches: 8. In DNA, the CDR3 is TGTGCCAGCAGCCCCCGGACTAGCGATGGAAACATTCAGTACTTC. Its protein product is CASSPRTSDGNIQYF.

The chain recombines TRBV7-3 with TRBJ1-2; D remains unclear. V lost 3 bases, J lost 5 bases, and 13 bases lay in between. This CDR3 region has 14 residues. The germline CDR1 and CDR2 sequences are SGHTA and FQGTGA. CDR3 coding DNA: TGTGCCAGCAGCTTCGGCTCCACGGGGTATGGCTACACCTTC. Amino acids: CASSFGSTGYGYTF.

The rearrangement uses TRBV21-1 and TRBJ1-1; TRBD1, the table's D call, was not compared with the DNA. TRBV21-1 represents a pseudogene. The CDR3 is 15 amino acids. The CDR3 DNA reads as TGTGCCAGCAGCAAAGCGAACAGGAAGGCCACTGAAGCTTTCTTT. It yields the protein CASSKANRKATEAFF.

This chain connects TRBV24-1 to TRBJ2-3, with 8 bases identical to TRBD1. The germline V gene has CDR1 KGHDR and CDR2 SFDVKD. CDR3 length: 15 amino acids. V trimming: 7 bases; J trimming: 11 bases; junction bases outside the gene matches: 16. The CDR3 is CATSRRDRSPGEQYF. CDR3 in DNA: TGTGCCACCAGCCGCCGGGACAGGTCCCCAGGGGAGCAGTATTTT.

V is TRBV6-5 and J is TRBJ1-1, with TRBD1 matching over 7 bases. The CDR3 loop spans 13 amino acids. V was pared by 7 bases and J by 0 bases, with 2 bases of the junction left unmatched. Germline CDR1 MNHEY, CDR2 SVGAGI. CDR3 in DNA: TGTGCCAGCAAGGGACAGCTGAACACTGAAGCTTTCTTT. As protein: CASKGQLNTEAFF.

This chain uses TRBV3-1 (or the pseudogene TRBV3-2) with TRBJ1-5; maybe TRBD1 (6 bases). Per germline, CDR1 LGHDT and CDR2 YNNKEL (reference sequence). Trimming took 4 bases from V and 0 from J, leaving 10 bases between them. CDR3 length: 15 amino acids. CDR3 protein: CASSPTGYSNQPQHF. The CDR3 coding sequence is TGTGCCAGCAGCCCGACAGGATATAGCAATCAGCCCCAGCATTTT.

The chain joins TRBV27 to TRBJ2-7; 11 bases fit TRBD2. Germline assignment: CDR1 MNHEY and CDR2 SMNVEV (reference sequence). The V and J ends lost 0 bases and 4 bases, in that order; junction bases with no gene match: 11. The CDR3 has 18 residues. CDR3 DNA: TGTGCCAGCAGTTTATCGTATACGGGGCTAGCGGGAGGTTACGAGCAGTACTTC. Its translation is CASSLSYTGLAGGYEQYF.

The gene calls are TRBV5-1 and TRBJ2-1; TRBD1 agrees at 9 bases. The germline V gene encodes CDR1 SGHRS and CDR2 YFSETQ. The CDR3 has 15 residues. V lost 4 bases, J lost 1 base, and 3 bases stayed unmatched. The CDR3: CASSPGTGSYNEQFF. Written as DNA, the CDR3 is TGCGCCAGCAGCCCCGGGACAGGGTCCTACAATGAGCAGTTCTTC.

This CDR3 is CASSQGLAVNTGELFF. The CDR3, as DNA: TGTGCCAGCAGCCAAGGACTAGCGGTCAACACCGGGGAGCTGTTTTTT. The rearrangement links TRBV7-2 to TRBJ2-2; 10 bases align to TRBD2. The V and J ends lost 5 bases and 2 bases, in that order; junction bases with no gene match: 5. The germline CDR1 and CDR2 sequences are SGHTA and FQGNSA. The CDR3 contains 16 residues.

This sequence joins TRBV10-1 and TRBJ2-1; tentative D call: TRBD2 (5 bases). The CDR3 totals 11 residues. Germline CDR1 and CDR2: WNHNN and SYGVQD (reference sequence). Trimming left V 3 bases short and J 9 bases short, with 6 bases between. The CDR3 region has the DNA TGCGCCAGCAGTGAACGGGGTGAGCAGTTCTTC. Translated: CASSERGEQFF.

This clone was detected once. The chain couples TRBV9 to TRBJ1-6; possible D gene TRBD1, 5 bases. V lost 4 bases and J lost 10, with 15 bases in between. Germline V gene data show CDR1 as SGDLS and CDR2 as YYNGEE. The CDR3 sequence is 14 residues long. CDR3 loop: CASSPGGGGSPLHF. The CDR3, as DNA: TGTGCCAGCAGCCCCGGCGGCGGGGGGTCACCCCTCCACTTT.

The chain combines TRBV28 with TRBJ2-7; weak D call: TRBD1 (6 bases). The ends were cut back, 9 bases at V and 5 bases at J, with 17 bases in the middle. Germline lookup yields CDR1 MDHEN and CDR2 SYDVKM. This CDR3 spans 13 amino acids. The CDR3 reads CASHRAVSHEQYF. The CDR3 DNA reads TGTGCCAGTCACAGGGCCGTTAGCCACGAGCAGTACTTC.

This clone was seen more than once but under ten times. This chain uses TRBV10-3 with TRBJ1-3, with a tentative D call TRBD1 (6 bases). Germline lookup yields CDR1 ENHRY and CDR2 SYGVKD. Trimming cost V 6 bases and J 4 bases, with 10 bases left between them. This CDR3 has 13 amino acids. In nucleotides, the CDR3 is TGTGCCATCAGACAGGGATCAGGAAACACCATATATTTT. Protein product: CAIRQGSGNTIYF.

This chain links TRBV6-6 with TRBJ2-3; 7 bases map to TRBD1. Germline-derived CDR1 and CDR2 are MNHNY and SVGAGI (reference sequence). This CDR3 region has 16 residues. Trimming removed 6 bases from V and 5 bases from J; junction bases left unmatched: 14. Here the CDR3 reads CASSSRQGASVDTQYF. CDR3 bases: TGTGCCAGCAGCTCACGACAGGGCGCGTCTGTAGATACGCAGTATTTT.

This chain connects TRBV3-1 (or the pseudogene TRBV3-2) to TRBJ1-5; 9 nucleotides match TRBD1. The trim removed 0 bases at V and 1 base at J, leaving 1 base unmatched. This CDR3 has 16 amino acids. From germline, CDR1 is LGHDT and CDR2 YNNKEL (reference sequence). The CDR3 protein is CASSQETGGSNQPQHF. The CDR3 coding sequence is TGTGCCAGCAGCCAAGAGACAGGGGGGAGCAATCAGCCCCAGCATTTT.

This sequence joins TRBV28 and TRBJ2-7, with a weak D call TRBD2 (6 bases). The CDR3 loop spans 14 amino acids. Germline values: CDR1 MDHEN, CDR2 SYDVKM. V was pared by 2 bases and J by 6 bases, with 14 bases between. In DNA form, the CDR3 reads TGTGCCAGCAGTTTAAGGTCTTTAGCGGCCGAGCAGTACTTC. Its translation: CASSLRSLAAEQYF.

The chain has TRBV13 and TRBJ2-7; 7 nucleotides match TRBD2. Trimming removed 5 bases from V and 3 bases from J; junction bases left unmatched: 7. The CDR3 length is 14 residues. Germline loops: CDR1 PRHDT, CDR2 FYEKMQ (reference sequence). The CDR3: CASSPQGRVYEQYF. Written as DNA, the CDR3 is TGTGCCAGCAGCCCCCAAGGGAGGGTCTACGAGCAGTACTTC.

This chain uses TRBV28 with TRBJ1-4; D is unresolved. Between the trimmed V and J ends, which lost 2 bases and 4 bases, there was a span of 8 bases. CDR1 and CDR2 from the germline V gene are MDHEN and SYDVKM. The CDR3 runs to 14 residues. The DNA of the CDR3 is TGTGCCAGCAGTTTAGGCACCCTTAATGAAAAACTGTTTTTT. It codes for CASSLGTLNEKLFF.

This clone has only a few counts. J is TRBJ2-4 and V is TRBV7-9, with D hard to call. Trimming took off 4 bases at V and 7 bases at J, with 17 bases between the two ends. CDR1 and CDR2 from the germline V gene are SEHNR and FQNEAQ (reference sequence). This CDR3 contains 15 residues. In DNA, the CDR3 is TGTGCCAGCAGCTCCTCCGGGTCCCTGGGTAACATTCAGTACTTC. Its protein is CASSSSGSLGNIQYF.

In the case of this clone: The sample contains more than one DNA sequence encoding this CDR3. This rearrangement joins TRBV5-1 to TRBJ1-6, with D perhaps matching TRBD1 (5 bases). Germline V gene lookup returns CDR1 SGHRS and CDR2 YFSETQ. The CDR3 consists of 14 residues. Between the trimmed V and J ends, which lost 0 bases and 6 bases, there was a span of 7 bases. The CDR3 nucleotides are TGCGCCAGCAGCTTGGGGCAGGGTAATTCACCCCTCCACTTT. Amino acid sequence: CASSLGQGNSPLHF.

This clone showed up just once. J is TRBJ1-5 and V is TRBV3-1 (or the pseudogene TRBV3-2), with 7 bases that match TRBD1. Trimming at V came to 0 bases and at J to 0 bases, leaving 8 bases not matched to a gene. The CDR3 totals 18 residues. Germline-derived CDR1 and CDR2 are LGHDT and YNNKEL (reference sequence). In nucleotides, the CDR3 is TGTGCCAGCAGCCAAGAAGGGGGACAGATTTATAGCAATCAGCCCCAGCATTTT. Translated: CASSQEGGQIYSNQPQHF.

The chain couples TRBV10-3 to TRBJ2-5, with 9 bases fitting TRBD1. The CDR3 has 15 amino acids. V trimming: 5 bases; J trimming: 2 bases; junction bases outside the gene matches: 6. Germline-derived CDR1 and CDR2 are ENHRY and SYGVKD. The CDR3 DNA sequence: TGTGCCATCAGTCCAGCGACAGGGGGACAAGAGACCCAGTACTTC. Translating it yields CAISPATGGQETQYF.

There are a few counts of this clone. The chain uses TRBV6-2 or TRBV6-3 and TRBJ1-6; D remains unclear. Trimming took off 2 bases at V and 9 bases at J, with 5 bases between the two ends. Germline V gene sequence: CDR1 MNHEY, CDR2 SVGEGT. The length of the CDR3 is 12 residues. Here the CDR3 reads CASSYGSSPLHF. The CDR3 DNA reads as TGTGCCAGCAGTTACGGTAGTTCACCCCTCCACTTT.